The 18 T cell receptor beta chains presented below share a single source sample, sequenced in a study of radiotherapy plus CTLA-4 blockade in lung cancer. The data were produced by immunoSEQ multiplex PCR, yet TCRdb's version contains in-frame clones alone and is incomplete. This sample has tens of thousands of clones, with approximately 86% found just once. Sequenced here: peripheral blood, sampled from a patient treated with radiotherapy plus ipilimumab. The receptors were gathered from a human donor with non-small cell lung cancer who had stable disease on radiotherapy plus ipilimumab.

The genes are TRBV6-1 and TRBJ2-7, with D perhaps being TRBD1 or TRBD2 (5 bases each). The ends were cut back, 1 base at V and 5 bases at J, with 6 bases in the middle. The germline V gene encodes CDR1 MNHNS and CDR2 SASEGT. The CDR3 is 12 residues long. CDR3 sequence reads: CASSEVGDEQYF. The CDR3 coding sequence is TGTGCCAGCAGTGAAGTGGGGGACGAGCAGTACTTC.

The CDR3, as DNA: TGTGCCAGCTCGCGACAGGCGGATAATTCACCCCTCCACTTT. The encoded protein is CASSRQADNSPLHF. The genes are TRBV18 and TRBJ1-6; D might be TRBD1 (6 bases). CDR1 is KGHSH and CDR2 is LQKENI in the germline V gene. Deletions cut 6 bases from V and 5 bases from J, with 11 bases between. CDR3 length equals 14 residues.

CDR3 sequence reads: CASSLAGASYNEQFF. The DNA of the CDR3 is TGCGCCAGCAGCTTGGCCGGGGCGTCCTACAATGAGCAGTTCTTC. The J gene is TRBJ2-1, the V gene TRBV5-1, with D possibly called TRBD1 or TRBD2 (5 bases each). Trimming cost V 0 bases and J 1 base, with 8 bases left between them. The CDR3 has 15 amino acids. Germline CDR1 reads SGHRS; CDR2 reads YFSETQ.

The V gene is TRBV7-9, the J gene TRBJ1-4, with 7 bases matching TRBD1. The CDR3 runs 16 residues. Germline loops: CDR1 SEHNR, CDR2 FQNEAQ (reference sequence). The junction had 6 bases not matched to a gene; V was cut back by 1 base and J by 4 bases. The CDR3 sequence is CASSLVAQGGNEKLFF. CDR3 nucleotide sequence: TGTGCCAGCAGCTTAGTCGCCCAGGGGGGTAATGAAAAACTGTTTTTT.

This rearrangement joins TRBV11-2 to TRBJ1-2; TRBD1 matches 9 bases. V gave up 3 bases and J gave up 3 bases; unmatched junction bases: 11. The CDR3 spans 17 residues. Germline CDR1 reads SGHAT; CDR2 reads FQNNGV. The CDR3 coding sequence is TGTGCCAGCAGCTTCTCAGAAAGGGACAGGGTGGACTATGGCTACACCTTC. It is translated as CASSFSERDRVDYGYTF. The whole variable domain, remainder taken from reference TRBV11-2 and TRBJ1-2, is EAGVAQSPRYKIIEKRQSVAFWCNPISGHATLYWYQQILGQGPKLLIQFQNNGVVDDSQLPKDRFSAERLKGVDSTLKIQPAKLEDSAVYLCASSFSERDRVDYGYTFGSGTRLTVV.

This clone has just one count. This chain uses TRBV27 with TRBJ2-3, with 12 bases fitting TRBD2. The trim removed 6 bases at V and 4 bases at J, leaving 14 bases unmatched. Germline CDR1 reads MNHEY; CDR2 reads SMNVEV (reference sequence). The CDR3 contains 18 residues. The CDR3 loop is CASSSVQRLAGASDTQYF. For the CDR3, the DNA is TGTGCCAGCAGCTCAGTACAGAGACTAGCGGGAGCTTCAGATACGCAGTATTTT.

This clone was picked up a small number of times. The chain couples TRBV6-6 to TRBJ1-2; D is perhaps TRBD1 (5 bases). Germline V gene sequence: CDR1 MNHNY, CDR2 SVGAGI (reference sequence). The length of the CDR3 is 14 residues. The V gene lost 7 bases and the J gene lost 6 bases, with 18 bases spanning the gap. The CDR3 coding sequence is TGTGCCAGCACGCGCGGGGGGGGAATCGATGGCTACACCTTC. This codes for CASTRGGGIDGYTF.

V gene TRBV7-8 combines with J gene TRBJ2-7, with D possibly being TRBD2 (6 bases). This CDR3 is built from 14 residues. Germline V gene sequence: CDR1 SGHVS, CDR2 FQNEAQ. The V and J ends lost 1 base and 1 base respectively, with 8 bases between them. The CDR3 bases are TGTGCCAGCAGCTTAGGGAGGGGTTCCTACGAGCAGTACTTC. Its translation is CASSLGRGSYEQYF.

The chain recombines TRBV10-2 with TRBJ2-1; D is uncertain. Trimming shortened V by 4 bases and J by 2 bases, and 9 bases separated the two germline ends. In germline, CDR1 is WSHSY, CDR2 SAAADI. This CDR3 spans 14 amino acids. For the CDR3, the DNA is TGCGCCAGCAGTGGTACAAGGGCCTACAATGAGCAGTTCTTC. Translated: CASSGTRAYNEQFF.

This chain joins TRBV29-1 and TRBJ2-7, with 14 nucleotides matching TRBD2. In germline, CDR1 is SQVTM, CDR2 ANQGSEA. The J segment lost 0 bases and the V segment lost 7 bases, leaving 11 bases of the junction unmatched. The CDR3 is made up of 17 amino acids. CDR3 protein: CSAKTSGRASSSYEQYF. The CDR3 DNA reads TGCAGCGCCAAGACTAGCGGGAGGGCCAGTAGCTCCTACGAGCAGTACTTC.

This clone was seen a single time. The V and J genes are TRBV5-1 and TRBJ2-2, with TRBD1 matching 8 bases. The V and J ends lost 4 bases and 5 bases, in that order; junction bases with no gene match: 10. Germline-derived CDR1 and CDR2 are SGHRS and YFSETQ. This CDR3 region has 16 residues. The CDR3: CASSLGQGVRTGELFF. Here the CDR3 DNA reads TGCGCCAGCAGCCTCGGACAGGGAGTAAGGACCGGGGAGCTGTTTTTT.

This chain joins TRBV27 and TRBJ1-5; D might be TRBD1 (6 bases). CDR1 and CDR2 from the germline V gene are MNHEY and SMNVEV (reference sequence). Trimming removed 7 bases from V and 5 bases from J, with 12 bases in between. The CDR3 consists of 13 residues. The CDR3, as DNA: TGTGCCAGCACTGGGGGGCTCGATCAGCCCCAGCATTTT. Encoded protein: CASTGGLDQPQHF.

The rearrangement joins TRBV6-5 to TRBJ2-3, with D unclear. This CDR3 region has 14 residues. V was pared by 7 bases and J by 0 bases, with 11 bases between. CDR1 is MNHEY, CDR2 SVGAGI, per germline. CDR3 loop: CASTLLRSTDTQYF. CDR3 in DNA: TGTGCCAGCACCCTACTCAGGAGCACAGATACGCAGTATTTT.

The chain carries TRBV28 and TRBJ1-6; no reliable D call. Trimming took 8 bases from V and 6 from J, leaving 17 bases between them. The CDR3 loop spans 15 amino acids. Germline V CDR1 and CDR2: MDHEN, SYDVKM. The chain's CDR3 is CASGSPPEANSPLHF. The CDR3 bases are TGTGCCAGCGGTTCCCCCCCTGAGGCTAATTCACCCCTCCACTTT.

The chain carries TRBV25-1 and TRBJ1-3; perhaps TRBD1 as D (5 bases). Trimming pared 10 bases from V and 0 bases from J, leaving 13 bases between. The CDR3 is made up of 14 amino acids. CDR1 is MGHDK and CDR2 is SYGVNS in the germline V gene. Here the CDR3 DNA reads TGTGCCACCCAACCTCAGGGCTCTGGAAACACCATATATTTT. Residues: CATQPQGSGNTIYF. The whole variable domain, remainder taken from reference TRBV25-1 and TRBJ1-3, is EADIYQTPRYLVIGTGKKITLECSQTMGHDKMYWYQQDPGMELHLIHYSYGVNSTEKGDLSSESTVSRIRTEHFPLTLESARPSHTSQYLCATQPQGSGNTIYFGEGSWLTVV.

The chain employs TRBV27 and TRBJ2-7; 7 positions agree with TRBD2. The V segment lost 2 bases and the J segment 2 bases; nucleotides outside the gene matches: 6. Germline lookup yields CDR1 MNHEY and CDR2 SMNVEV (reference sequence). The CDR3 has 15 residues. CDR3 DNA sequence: TGTGCCAGCAGTTTACGGGGCGGGGGTGCCTACGAGCAGTACTTC. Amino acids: CASSLRGGGAYEQYF.

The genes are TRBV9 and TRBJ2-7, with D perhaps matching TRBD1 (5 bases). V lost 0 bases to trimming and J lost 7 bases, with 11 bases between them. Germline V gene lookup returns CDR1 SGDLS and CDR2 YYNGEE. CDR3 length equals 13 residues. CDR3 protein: CASSVGRAEEQYF. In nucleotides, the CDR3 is TGTGCCAGCAGCGTAGGCAGGGCTGAGGAGCAGTACTTC.

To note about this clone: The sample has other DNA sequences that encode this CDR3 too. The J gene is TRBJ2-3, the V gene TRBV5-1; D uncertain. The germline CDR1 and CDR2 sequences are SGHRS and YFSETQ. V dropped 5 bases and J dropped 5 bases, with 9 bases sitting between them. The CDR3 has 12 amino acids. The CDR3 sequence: CASREIGDTQYF. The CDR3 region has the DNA TGCGCCAGCAGGGAAATTGGAGATACGCAGTATTTT.